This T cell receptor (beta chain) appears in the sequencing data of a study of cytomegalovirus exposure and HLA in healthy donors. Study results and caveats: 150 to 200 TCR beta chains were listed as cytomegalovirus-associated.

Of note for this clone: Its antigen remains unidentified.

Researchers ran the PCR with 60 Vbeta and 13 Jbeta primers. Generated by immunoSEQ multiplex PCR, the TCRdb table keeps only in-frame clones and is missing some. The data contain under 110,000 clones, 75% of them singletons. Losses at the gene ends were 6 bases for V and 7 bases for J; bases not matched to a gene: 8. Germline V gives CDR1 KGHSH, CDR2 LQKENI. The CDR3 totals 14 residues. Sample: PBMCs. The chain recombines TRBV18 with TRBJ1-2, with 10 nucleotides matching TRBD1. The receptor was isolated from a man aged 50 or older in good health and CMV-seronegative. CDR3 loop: CASSPLGQGRGYTF. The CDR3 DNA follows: TGTGCCAGCTCGCCTCTGGGACAGGGGCGTGGCTACACCTTC.